A single sample gave rise to the 31 T cell receptor beta chains below, sequenced in a study of graft-versus-host responses after intestinal transplantation listed by TCRdb under 2021. The library was prepared using the immunoSEQ multiplex PCR assay. TCRdb's version of the immuneACCESS table is confined to in-frame rearrangements and falls short of the full clone set. An unresolved V gene accounts for under half of the shortfall where checked; the remainder is of unknown origin. The table for this sample lists roughly 60,000 clones; approximately 89% of them were counted only once. The ten largest clones add up to approximately 2.9% of the sample. Sequences were derived from PBMCs, sampled around 120 days after intestinal transplantation. Source of these receptors: a human patient who received an intestinal transplant, so some T cells may come from the graft donor.

The chain is built from TRBV9 and TRBJ1-1; D gene unclear. V dropped 4 bases and J dropped 0 bases, with 10 bases sitting between them. This CDR3 is built from 14 residues. The germline V gene encodes CDR1 SGDLS and CDR2 YYNGEE. In nucleotides, the CDR3 is TGTGCCAGCAGCACCTGGGCCGTGAACACTGAAGCTTTCTTT. Its protein product is CASSTWAVNTEAFF. Complete variable domain (other parts from reference TRBV9 and TRBJ1-1): DSGVTQTPKHLITATGQRVTLRCSPRSGDLSVYWYQQSLDQGLQFLIQYYNGEERAKGNILERFSAQQFPDLHSELNLSSLELGDSALYFCASSTWAVNTEAFFGQGTRLTVV.

V is TRBV14 and J is TRBJ2-5; no clear D gene. Near its end, the DNA agrees better with TRBJ2-7, so the J call may be wrong. The germline V gene has CDR1 SGHDN and CDR2 FVKESK. The CDR3 spans 13 residues. CDR3 sequence: CASSQEEGGEQYF. The CDR3 DNA follows: TGTGCCAGCAGCCAAGAGGAAGGTGGCGAGCAGTACTTC.

The chain carries TRBV27 and TRBJ2-1; 13 bases are shared with TRBD2. CDR1 and CDR2 from the germline V gene are MNHEY and SMNVEV (reference sequence). There are 15 residues in the CDR3. V lost 4 bases and J lost 6; bases outside the gene matches: 3. CDR3 in DNA: TGTGCCAGCAGTTCGGGGACTAGCGGGACCAATGAGCAGTTCTTC. It encodes CASSSGTSGTNEQFF.

The chain recombines TRBV2 with TRBJ2-5; 9 positions agree with TRBD2. Germline trimming cut 6 bases from V and 0 bases from J; bases unmatched to any gene: 8. This CDR3 contains 16 residues. The germline CDR1 and CDR2 sequences are SNHLY and FYNNEI. The CDR3 reads CASSLSSGEYQETQYF. The CDR3 nucleotides are TGTGCCAGCAGCCTCTCTAGCGGGGAGTACCAAGAGACCCAGTACTTC.

This clone appeared once. V usage is TRBV19 and J usage is TRBJ1-1, with D perhaps matching TRBD1 (6 bases). The CDR3 runs to 14 residues. Trimming removed 3 bases from V and 2 bases from J, with 10 bases in between. Per the germline V gene, CDR1 is LNHDA and CDR2 is SQIVND (reference sequence). For the CDR3, the DNA is TGTGCCAGTAGTATGGGGGGCCCAAACACTGAAGCTTTCTTT. This sequence encodes CASSMGGPNTEAFF.

The V gene is TRBV28, the J gene TRBJ2-6; D gene unclear. CDR1 is MDHEN and CDR2 is SYDVKM in the germline V gene. Trimming took 4 bases from V and 5 from J, leaving 6 bases between them. This CDR3 has 13 residues. The CDR3 region is CASSSGWANVLTF. The CDR3 DNA reads TGTGCCAGCAGTTCGGGCTGGGCCAACGTCCTGACTTTC.

V is TRBV19 and J is TRBJ2-5; 7 nucleotides match TRBD2. V was pared by 1 base and J by 2 bases, with 4 bases of the junction left unmatched. Germline CDR1 LNHDA, CDR2 SQIVND (reference sequence). The CDR3 spans 15 residues. CDR3 nucleotide sequence: TGTGCCAGTAGTATAGGATCCGGGGGGCAAGAGACCCAGTACTTC. Translation: CASSIGSGGQETQYF. The whole variable domain, remainder taken from reference TRBV19 and TRBJ2-5, is DGGITQSPKYLFRKEGQNVTLSCEQNLNHDAMYWYRQDPGQGLRLIYYSQIVNDFQKGDIAEGYSVSREKKESFPLTVTSAQKNPTAFYLCASSIGSGGQETQYFGPGTRLLVL.

The CDR3: CASSLRGSDGELFF. CDR3 sequence (DNA): TGCGCCAGCAGCTTGAGGGGCTCTGACGGGGAGCTGTTTTTT. The V call is TRBV5-1, the J call TRBJ2-2, with TRBD1 as a possible D gene (5 bases). CDR1 is SGHRS, CDR2 YFSETQ, per germline. This CDR3 contains 14 residues. V was trimmed by 1 base and J by 7 bases, leaving 11 bases between them.

The rearrangement links TRBV2 to TRBJ2-3; D might be TRBD2 (7 bases). CDR3 size: 17 residues. Per germline, CDR1 SNHLY and CDR2 FYNNEI. V lost 3 bases, J lost 4 bases, and 20 bases lay in between. CDR3 amino acids: CASSEGGGTSNPDTQYF. The CDR3 region has the DNA TGTGCCAGCAGTGAGGGAGGGGGGACCTCGAACCCAGATACGCAGTATTTT. Together with reference TRBV2 and TRBJ2-3, the CDR3 gives the full variable domain: EPEVTQTPSHQVTQMGQEVILRCVPISNHLYFYWYRQILGQKVEFLVSFYNNEISEKSEIFDDQFSVERPDGSNFTLKIRSTKLEDSAMYFCASSEGGGTSNPDTQYFGPGTRLTVL.

This clone was seen once. The V and J genes are TRBV30 and TRBJ2-5; 14 bases align to TRBD2. J lost 5 bases, V lost 8 bases, and 10 bases had no gene match. Looked up from germline, CDR1 is GTSNPN and CDR2 is SVGIG (reference sequence). This CDR3 contains 15 residues. CDR3 sequence (DNA): TGTGCCCGAGGGACTAGCGGGGGTAATAAGGAGACCCAGTACTTC. This translates into CARGTSGGNKETQYF.

The genes are TRBV7-9 and TRBJ2-3, with D unresolved. V dropped 6 bases and J dropped 2 bases, with 9 bases sitting between them. The CDR3 extends over 13 amino acids. CDR1 SEHNR and CDR2 FQNEAQ come from the germline V gene (reference sequence). The DNA of the CDR3 is TGTGCCAGCAGTGCGGTGCTCACAGATACGCAGTATTTT. It specifies CASSAVLTDTQYF. The complete variable domain, with remaining parts taken from reference TRBV7-9 and TRBJ2-3, reads DTGVSQNPRHKITKRGQNVTFRCDPISEHNRLYWYRQTLGQGPEFLTYFQNEAQLEKSRLLSDRFSAERPKGSFSTLEIQRTEQGDSAMYLCASSAVLTDTQYFGPGTRLTVL.

The chain is built from TRBV7-8 and TRBJ1-2, with 10 bases lining up with TRBD1. Per germline, CDR1 SGHVS and CDR2 FQNEAQ. J was trimmed by 2 bases and V by 5 bases; bases with no gene match: 5. The CDR3 totals 15 residues. This chain's CDR3 is CASSPRTGGNYGYTF. The DNA of the CDR3 is TGTGCCAGCAGCCCCCGGACAGGGGGGAACTATGGCTACACCTTC.

The chain carries TRBV15 and TRBJ2-7, with TRBD2 matching over 12 bases. The germline V gene has CDR1 LNHNV and CDR2 YYDKDF (reference sequence). Losses at the gene ends were 3 bases for V and 3 bases for J; bases not matched to a gene: 6. CDR3 length: 16 amino acids. For the CDR3, the DNA is TGTGCCACCAGCAGGCCGACTAGCGGGAGTAGCTACGAGCAGTACTTC. This sequence encodes CATSRPTSGSSYEQYF.

The rearrangement joins TRBV28 to TRBJ2-3, with D possibly called TRBD1 or TRBD2 (6 bases each). The V end was cut by 5 bases, the J end by 7 bases, with 25 bases between. The germline V gene has CDR1 MDHEN and CDR2 SYDVKM. The CDR3 runs to 17 residues. For the CDR3, the DNA is TGTGCCAGCAGTGGGACCTCACTGGGACTGGGACAATATACGCAGTATTTT. The encoded protein is CASSGTSLGLGQYTQYF.

The chain combines TRBV7-9 with TRBJ1-2, with D possibly matching TRBD1 (6 bases). V was clipped by 5 bases and J by 8 bases, with 18 bases between them. Germline V gene data show CDR1 as SEHNR and CDR2 as FQNEAQ (reference sequence). This CDR3 has 14 residues. In nucleotides, the CDR3 is TGTGCCAGCAGCAGTAGATGGGACACGAAGGGCTACACCTTC. This gives the protein CASSSRWDTKGYTF.

This clone was counted once. The V call is TRBV14, the J call TRBJ1-2; 7 positions match TRBD1. The CDR3 has 13 residues. V was clipped by 4 bases and J by 7 bases; unmatched bases: 6. Germline V gene lookup returns CDR1 SGHDN and CDR2 FVKESK. In DNA form, the CDR3 reads TGTGCCAGCAGCCCTGAACAGGGGTCTGGCTACACCTTC. Translation gives CASSPEQGSGYTF.

This chain connects TRBV28 to TRBJ2-7, with 9 positions matching TRBD2. The CDR3 is 15 residues long. The trim removed 6 bases at V and 0 bases at J, leaving 6 bases unmatched. Germline loops: CDR1 MDHEN, CDR2 SYDVKM. CDR3 sequence: CASSPGLALSYEQYF. For the CDR3, the DNA is TGTGCCAGCAGCCCCGGACTAGCGCTCTCCTACGAGCAGTACTTC.

The chain couples TRBV7-9 to TRBJ2-5; D is perhaps TRBD1 (6 bases). Germline CDR1 reads SEHNR; CDR2 reads FQNEAQ (reference sequence). With 5 bases removed from V and 9 bases from J, the gap between germline ends came to 10 bases. The CDR3 is 11 residues long. In DNA, the CDR3 is TGTGCCAGCAGCCTACAGGGTCCCCAGTACTTC. Protein sequence: CASSLQGPQYF.

This chain joins TRBV27 and TRBJ2-1; D might be TRBD2 (6 bases). The CDR3 sequence is 15 residues long. The germline V gene has CDR1 MNHEY and CDR2 SMNVEV (reference sequence). V dropped 2 bases and J dropped 0 bases, with 8 bases sitting between them. In nucleotides, the CDR3 is TGTGCCAGCAGTTTAACCGGGAGCTCCTACAATGAGCAGTTCTTC. Its translation is CASSLTGSSYNEQFF.

V gene TRBV5-1 combines with J gene TRBJ1-1; no firm D call. The CDR3 has 14 residues. Germline assignment: CDR1 SGHRS and CDR2 YFSETQ. Trimming cost V 4 bases and J 1 base, with 11 bases left between them. CDR3 bases: TGCGCCAGCAGCCTAGTAATAGCGAACACTGAAGCTTTCTTT. Translated: CASSLVIANTEAFF.

The chain uses TRBV19 and TRBJ1-5; D possibly corresponds to TRBD1 (6 bases). Germline values: CDR1 LNHDA, CDR2 SQIVND (reference sequence). CDR3 length: 14 residues. V was clipped by 5 bases and J by 7 bases, with 15 bases between them. As DNA, the CDR3 is TGTGCCAGTAGTGAACGGACAGAAGAGCAGCCCCAGCATTTT. Its protein product is CASSERTEEQPQHF.

The chain carries TRBV27 and TRBJ1-2; a weak D match, TRBD1 (6 bases). Germline V gene data show CDR1 as MNHEY and CDR2 as SMNVEV (reference sequence). Trimming removed 6 bases from V and 4 bases from J, with 12 bases in between. CDR3 length: 13 residues. CDR3 residues: CASRLQGGYGYTF. CDR3 nucleotide sequence: TGTGCCAGCAGACTACAGGGAGGCTATGGCTACACCTTC.

The CDR3 DNA reads TGCGCCAGTCAAGCGCAGGGGGCAGAGAGCTCCTACGAGCAGTACTTC. Protein product: CASQAQGAESSYEQYF. The chain couples TRBV23-1 to TRBJ2-7; 8 nucleotides line up with TRBD1. TRBV23-1 is identified as an open reading frame with a role that is uncertain. The CDR3 length is 16 residues. The ends lost 9 bases at V and 0 bases at J; junction bases unmatched: 13.

V and J are TRBV7-6 and TRBJ1-2; D is undetermined. Germline CDR1 SGHVS, CDR2 FNYEAQ. Trimming shortened V by 0 bases and J by 3 bases, and 5 bases separated the two germline ends. This CDR3 has 13 amino acids. The CDR3 nucleotides are TGTGCCAGCAGCTTAGCGAGGGACTATGGCTACACCTTC. It yields the protein CASSLARDYGYTF.

This chain uses TRBV19 with TRBJ1-2, with D hard to call. The V end lost 8 bases, the J end lost 4 bases, and 20 bases lay between the germline ends. This CDR3 contains 15 residues. From germline, CDR1 is LNHDA and CDR2 SQIVND (reference sequence). CDR3 amino acids: CASGPTASTVYGYTF. The CDR3, as DNA: TGTGCCAGTGGCCCTACAGCCTCGACGGTCTATGGCTACACCTTC.

The CDR3 is CASSVDGGFNTEAFF. DNA of the CDR3: TGTGCCAGCAGCGTAGATGGAGGGTTCAACACTGAAGCTTTCTTT. The chain is built from TRBV9 and TRBJ1-1; unclear D gene. Trimming removed 0 bases at V and 2 bases at J, with 11 bases between. CDR1 is SGDLS, CDR2 YYNGEE, per germline. The CDR3 sequence is 15 residues long.

The V gene is TRBV7-2, the J gene TRBJ2-1; 8 nucleotides align to TRBD2. Germline V lookup: CDR1 SGHTA, CDR2 FQGNSA. The ends lost 0 bases at V and 1 base at J; junction bases unmatched: 5. The CDR3 length is 17 residues. CDR3 coding DNA: TGTGCCAGCAGCTTAGCTGAGCGGGAGTGGTCCTACAATGAGCAGTTCTTC. Amino acids: CASSLAEREWSYNEQFF.

This clone appeared a single time. This sequence joins TRBV6-5 and TRBJ2-1, with TRBD2 as a possible D gene (6 bases). Trimming left V 7 bases short and J 6 bases short, with 13 bases between. This CDR3 is 13 amino acids long. The germline V gene encodes CDR1 MNHEY and CDR2 SVGAGI. DNA of the CDR3: TGTGCCAGCACCTCGGGACTGACCAATGAGCAGTTCTTC. It encodes CASTSGLTNEQFF.

This chain joins TRBV10-3 and TRBJ2-7, with D possibly matching TRBD1 (5 bases). The CDR3 has 17 residues. V lost 0 bases and J 0 bases, leaving 15 bases between the germline ends. CDR1 and CDR2 from the germline V gene are ENHRY and SYGVKD. The CDR3, as DNA: TGTGCCATCAGTGAGTCTAAGGGGATGAAGGGCTCCTACGAGCAGTACTTC. As protein: CAISESKGMKGSYEQYF.

The chain combines TRBV10-1 with TRBJ1-5, with 9 bases that match TRBD1. The CDR3 sequence is 17 residues long. The germline V gene has CDR1 WNHNN and CDR2 SYGVQD (reference sequence). V shed 6 bases, J shed 4 bases, and the junction held 13 bases outside the gene matches. In DNA form, the CDR3 reads TGCGCCAGCAGCGAGAGGAGGGACAGGGTACGGAATCAGCCCCAGCATTTT. It codes for CASSERRDRVRNQPQHF.

This clone appeared a single time. This chain connects TRBV6-5 to TRBJ1-2; 7 bases are shared with TRBD1. The germline gives CDR1 MNHEY, CDR2 SVGAGI. The CDR3 spans 13 residues. Losses at the gene ends were 7 bases for V and 8 bases for J; bases not matched to a gene: 10. CDR3: CASKERRGEGYTF. DNA for the CDR3: TGTGCCAGCAAGGAGCGCAGGGGGGAAGGCTACACCTTC.